This TCR beta chain was recovered during a study of blood T cell repertoires in COVID-19. This clone is a singleton in its sample. Only in-frame clones appear in the TCRdb table, and some are missing; sequencing was by immunoSEQ multiplex PCR. This sample yields 200,000 to 250,000 clones, of which roughly 80% are seen a single time; 3% to 4% belongs to the top ten. The V gene's germline CDR1 is LGHDT and CDR2 YNNKEL (reference sequence). J lost 6 bases, V lost 4 bases, and 9 bases had no gene match. This CDR3 comprises 15 residues. Sequenced input: peripheral blood. The origin of this receptor is a woman aged 40 to 50 with active or convalescent COVID-19. The V gene is TRBV3-1 (or the pseudogene TRBV3-2), the J gene TRBJ1-2; 9 nucleotides match TRBD1. CDR3 amino acids: CASSPRDRALDGYTF. The CDR3 DNA reads TGTGCCAGCAGCCCCCGGGACAGGGCGCTCGATGGCTACACCTTC.